The 26 T cell receptor beta chains listed next were all sequenced from one sample in a study of technical replicates of blood from a few donors. Profiling relied on immunoSEQ multiplex PCR, and the TCRdb table lists in-frame clones only, not all of them. Of 65,000 to 80,000 clones in the sample, 85% to 95% were seen once. The material sequenced was T cells isolated from PBMCs. The receptors were gathered from a human donor in good health.

The chain carries TRBV2 and TRBJ2-7; perhaps TRBD2 as D (5 bases). Trimming removed 6 bases from V and 0 bases from J, with 12 bases in between. Germline V gene lookup returns CDR1 SNHLY and CDR2 FYNNEI. The CDR3 spans 14 residues. The CDR3 region is CASSGNPYSYEQYF. In nucleotides, the CDR3 is TGTGCCAGCAGCGGGAACCCTTACTCCTACGAGCAGTACTTC.

The chain uses TRBV9 and TRBJ2-1; weak D call: TRBD2 (6 bases). The CDR3 is made up of 14 amino acids. The V end was cut by 4 bases, the J end by 3 bases, with 11 bases between. Germline lookup yields CDR1 SGDLS and CDR2 YYNGEE. The CDR3 loop reads CASSPGTLYNEQFF. In nucleotides, the CDR3 is TGTGCCAGCAGCCCGGGGACTCTCTACAATGAGCAGTTCTTC.

A note on this clone: Other DNA sequences in this sample translate to the same CDR3. The chain is built from TRBV28 and TRBJ2-7; a possible D gene is TRBD1 (6 bases). Between the trimmed V and J ends, which lost 3 bases and 2 bases, there was a span of 8 bases. Germline V gene data show CDR1 as MDHEN and CDR2 as SYDVKM. This CDR3 is built from 13 residues. The CDR3 nucleotides read TGTGCCAGCAGTTTGGGGGCTCCCTACGAGCAGTACTTC. This encodes CASSLGAPYEQYF.

This chain connects TRBV29-1 to TRBJ2-7, with 7 bases fitting TRBD1. The CDR3 is made up of 13 amino acids. Per the germline V gene, CDR1 is SQVTM and CDR2 is ANQGSEA. V lost 6 bases to trimming and J lost 3 bases; unmatched junction nucleotides: 8. DNA of the CDR3: TGCAGCGTAAAGACAGGGCGTAGCTACGAGCAGTACTTC. It translates to CSVKTGRSYEQYF.

The V call is TRBV2, the J call TRBJ1-1; possible D gene TRBD1, 5 bases. V lost 7 bases and J 1 base, leaving 10 bases between the germline ends. Germline lookup yields CDR1 SNHLY and CDR2 FYNNEI. CDR3 length equals 13 residues. The CDR3 loop is CASTRQPNTEAFF. In DNA form, the CDR3 reads TGTGCCAGCACTCGACAGCCGAACACTGAAGCTTTCTTT. The full variable domain, in which reference TRBV2 and TRBJ1-1 provide the parts outside the CDR3, is EPEVTQTPSHQVTQMGQEVILRCVPISNHLYFYWYRQILGQKVEFLVSFYNNEISEKSEIFDDQFSVERPDGSNFTLKIRSTKLEDSAMYFCASTRQPNTEAFFGQGTRLTVV.

This chain connects TRBV6-5 to TRBJ2-1; 7 bases are a match to TRBD1. After removal of 7 bases from V and 7 bases from J, the junction contained 4 bases not matched to a gene. There are 12 residues in the CDR3. Looked up from germline, CDR1 is MNHEY and CDR2 is SVGAGI. The CDR3 coding sequence is TGTGCCAGCACCCGACAGGGAAATGAGCAGTTCTTC. Residues: CASTRQGNEQFF.

The chain combines TRBV4-1 with TRBJ1-3, with D maybe TRBD1 (5 bases). The CDR3 has 15 amino acids. V lost 4 bases and J 0 bases, leaving 10 bases between the germline ends. Germline V gives CDR1 MGHRA, CDR2 YSYEKL. The CDR3 reads CASSPSDTSGNTIYF. For the CDR3, the DNA is TGCGCCAGCAGCCCATCGGACACCTCTGGAAACACCATATATTTT.

The J gene is TRBJ2-7, the V gene TRBV12-5; D not resolved. The V end was cut by 2 bases, the J end by 5 bases, with 4 bases between. This CDR3 is 11 amino acids long. Germline CDR1 LGHNT, CDR2 FRNRAP. Written as DNA, the CDR3 is TGTGCTAGTGGTTTGCGGGACGAGCAGTACTTC. It yields the protein CASGLRDEQYF.

The V gene is TRBV9, the J gene TRBJ1-1; D gene ambiguous. In germline, CDR1 is SGDLS, CDR2 YYNGEE. Deletions cut 1 base from V and 5 bases from J, with 12 bases between. The CDR3 extends over 14 amino acids. The CDR3 DNA reads TGTGCCAGCAGCGTATATCAGGCAAGTACTGAAGCTTTCTTT. It translates to CASSVYQASTEAFF.

This chain joins TRBV18 and TRBJ2-7; 8 bases are shared with TRBD1. Germline CDR1 KGHSH, CDR2 LQKENI. The CDR3 extends over 13 amino acids. The ends lost 0 bases at V and 6 bases at J; junction bases unmatched: 1. In DNA, the CDR3 is TGTGCCAGCTCACCACCCGGACAGGGCGAGCAGTACTTC. Amino acid sequence: CASSPPGQGEQYF.

The rearrangement joins TRBV11-3 to TRBJ1-3; D unresolved. Trimming shortened V by 5 bases and J by 0 bases, and 11 bases separated the two germline ends. The CDR3 is made up of 15 amino acids. Germline CDR1 reads SGHNT; CDR2 reads YENEEA. The CDR3 nucleotides read TGTGCCAGCAGCCCATCAGACTACTCTGGAAACACCATATATTTT. Its translation: CASSPSDYSGNTIYF.

The chain employs TRBV9 and TRBJ2-7; 10 positions agree with TRBD2. Germline values: CDR1 SGDLS, CDR2 YYNGEE. The CDR3 extends over 16 amino acids. V trimming: 2 bases; J trimming: 3 bases; junction bases outside the gene matches: 8. The CDR3 is CASSVGASGSYYEQYF. DNA of the CDR3: TGTGCCAGCAGCGTGGGAGCTAGCGGGAGTTACTACGAGCAGTACTTC.

Only a few counts were recorded for this clone. Here the CDR3 DNA reads TGTGCCAGCAAGTCCAGCGGGAGGAGGAATGAGCAGTTCTTC. Protein product: CASKSSGRRNEQFF. The chain uses TRBV27 and TRBJ2-1; 9 bases are a match to TRBD2. The CDR3 has 14 amino acids. Losses at the gene ends were 7 bases for V and 7 bases for J; bases not matched to a gene: 8. In germline, CDR1 is MNHEY, CDR2 SMNVEV (reference sequence).

The J gene is TRBJ2-1, the V gene TRBV27; no clear D gene. Trimming pared 6 bases from V and 3 bases from J, leaving 9 bases between. Germline V CDR1 and CDR2: MNHEY, SMNVEV (reference sequence). The CDR3 sequence is 13 residues long. Here the CDR3 DNA reads TGTGCCAGCAGGCCTAACGGCTACAATGAGCAGTTCTTC. It translates to CASRPNGYNEQFF.

This chain uses TRBV20-1 with TRBJ2-1; possible D gene TRBD1, 6 bases. V was clipped by 4 bases and J by 9 bases, with 10 bases between them. The CDR3 totals 11 residues. Germline V gene data show CDR1 as DFQATT and CDR2 as SNEGSKA (reference sequence). CDR3 sequence: CSAITGTEQFF. Here the CDR3 DNA reads TGCAGTGCTATCACAGGGACTGAGCAGTTCTTC.

The chain has TRBV7-9 and TRBJ2-5; 7 bases fit TRBD1. The CDR3 covers 12 residues. Germline V gene data show CDR1 as SEHNR and CDR2 as FQNEAQ (reference sequence). V was pared by 6 bases and J by 13 bases, with 11 bases of the junction left unmatched. The CDR3 spells CASSLTGADAYF. In nucleotides, the CDR3 is TGTGCCAGCAGTCTTACAGGGGCCGATGCGTACTTC.

The V gene is TRBV10-3, the J gene TRBJ2-7; 8 bases line up with TRBD1. Trimming at V came to 2 bases and at J to 7 bases, leaving 7 bases not matched to a gene. The CDR3 consists of 14 residues. CDR1 and CDR2 (germline): ENHRY, SYGVKD. CDR3 in DNA: TGTGCCATCAGTGAGGGGGGGACAGGTCCTGAGCAGTACTTC. This translates into CAISEGGTGPEQYF.

V gene TRBV19 combines with J gene TRBJ1-5; D perhaps matches TRBD1 (6 bases). The CDR3 extends over 14 amino acids. V was cut by 7 bases and J by 5 bases, with 15 bases left in between. Germline loops: CDR1 LNHDA, CDR2 SQIVND (reference sequence). In DNA, the CDR3 is TGTGCCAGTACTTTAAGGGGGGGGGATCAGCCCCAGCATTTT. This translates into CASTLRGGDQPQHF.

The V gene is TRBV19, the J gene TRBJ2-1; 9 nucleotides agree with TRBD1. Trimming took 2 bases from V and 14 from J; bases not matched to a gene: 13. Looked up from germline, CDR1 is LNHDA and CDR2 is SQIVND (reference sequence). CDR3 size: 15 residues. The CDR3 coding sequence is TGTGCCAGTAGTATACCGTCGCCAGGGACAGGGTTTAAGTTCTTC. As protein: CASSIPSPGTGFKFF. The variable domain in full, completed from reference TRBV19 and TRBJ2-1, reads DGGITQSPKYLFRKEGQNVTLSCEQNLNHDAMYWYRQDPGQGLRLIYYSQIVNDFQKGDIAEGYSVSREKKESFPLTVTSAQKNPTAFYLCASSIPSPGTGFKFFGPGTRLTVL.

This clone was seen a single time. This chain uses TRBV6-1 with TRBJ1-1, with D tentatively TRBD1 (5 bases). Per the germline V gene, CDR1 is MNHNS and CDR2 is SASEGT. Trimming removed 7 bases from V and 2 bases from J, with 11 bases in between. The CDR3 sequence is 13 residues long. Here the CDR3 DNA reads TGTGCCAGCAAGGCAGGGCTTAACACTGAAGCTTTCTTT. Residues: CASKAGLNTEAFF.

The chain links TRBV5-5 to TRBJ2-1, with D possibly TRBD1 on 5 matching bases. There are 15 residues in the CDR3. Germline values: CDR1 SGHKS, CDR2 YYEKEE (reference sequence). V was cut by 2 bases and J by 4 bases, with 13 bases left in between. The CDR3: CASSFRPGPYNEQFF. CDR3 coding DNA: TGTGCCAGCAGCTTTAGGCCAGGGCCTTACAATGAGCAGTTCTTC.

The J gene is TRBJ2-1, the V gene TRBV27, with TRBD1 matching over 7 bases. CDR1 is MNHEY and CDR2 is SMNVEV in the germline V gene (reference sequence). J gave up 6 bases and V 5 bases, and 7 bases lay outside the gene matches. The CDR3 is 14 amino acids. CDR3 region: CASSQTGLSNEQFF. CDR3 coding DNA: TGTGCCAGCAGTCAGACAGGGTTAAGCAATGAGCAGTTCTTC.

This sequence joins TRBV7-9 and TRBJ1-2; D gene unclear. The CDR3 spans 12 residues. Germline lookup yields CDR1 SEHNR and CDR2 FQNEAQ (reference sequence). Trimming removed 5 bases from V and 6 bases from J, with 10 bases in between. The CDR3 region is CASSKDWDGYTF. In nucleotides, the CDR3 is TGTGCCAGCAGCAAGGACTGGGATGGCTACACCTTC. The full variable domain, with the rest looked up from reference TRBV7-9 and TRBJ1-2, is DTGVSQNPRHKITKRGQNVTFRCDPISEHNRLYWYRQTLGQGPEFLTYFQNEAQLEKSRLLSDRFSAERPKGSFSTLEIQRTEQGDSAMYLCASSKDWDGYTFGSGTRLTVV.

This chain links TRBV7-2 with TRBJ2-5, with 7 bases aligning to TRBD2. V gave up 5 bases and J gave up 3 bases; unmatched junction bases: 12. The CDR3 totals 16 residues. Germline V gives CDR1 SGHTA, CDR2 FQGNSA. CDR3 DNA sequence: TGTGCCAGCAGCCACCATTCGGGTCTAGCGGAAGAGACCCAGTACTTC. It codes for CASSHHSGLAEETQYF. Together with reference TRBV7-2 and TRBJ2-5, the CDR3 gives the full variable domain: GAGVSQSPSNKVTEKGKDVELRCDPISGHTALYWYRQSLGQGLEFLIYFQGNSAPDKSGLPSDRFSAERTGGSVSTLTIQRTQQEDSAVYLCASSHHSGLAEETQYFGPGTRLLVL.

As regards this clone: The DNA is left out, because the CDR3 cannot be placed on it with certainty; the CDR3 is given as TCRdb lists it. V is TRBV2 and J is TRBJ1-4; the table's D call of TRBD1 was not tested on the DNA. The CDR3 is made up of 14 amino acids, end residues included. Germline V gene sequence: CDR1 SNHLY, CDR2 FYNNEI. This CDR3 is CASILGQGGEKLFF.

This chain links TRBV5-1 with TRBJ2-7, with 8 positions matching TRBD1. Germline V gives CDR1 SGHRS, CDR2 YFSETQ. V gave up 3 bases and J gave up 1 base; unmatched junction bases: 3. CDR3 length equals 14 residues. CDR3 sequence reads: CASSWTGPSYEQYF. CDR3 bases: TGCGCCAGCAGCTGGACAGGGCCTTCCTACGAGCAGTACTTC. Full variable domain (remainder filled in from reference TRBV5-1 and TRBJ2-7): KAGVTQTPRYLIKTRGQQVTLSCSPISGHRSVSWYQQTPGQGLQFLFEYFSETQRNKGNFPGRFSGRQFSNSRSEMNVSTLELGDSALYLCASSWTGPSYEQYFGPGTRLTVT.